This T cell receptor beta chain is from a study of T cells after yellow fever vaccination. This clonotype was seen many times. The antigen is undetermined. General observations from the study: Contaminating bulk clonotypes could be abundant in FACS-sorted repertoires. A weaker but faster secondary response was observed, peaking on day 5 versus 15. The booster saw the reappearance of most primary-vaccination clones (about 95% CD4, less than 90% CD8).

A 5'RACE template-switching step, the method used to make TCR cDNA, added a universal primer site and UMIs. MiXCR was run by TCRdb on the 5' RACE reads, yielding one entry per CDR3 protein. The sample carries about 73,000 distinct CDR3 sequences, around 7% recorded once. V shed 1 base, J shed 4 bases, and the junction held 5 bases outside the gene matches. Germline CDR1 and CDR2: LGHNA and YNFKEQ. The CDR3 covers 15 residues. The chain combines TRBV4-2 with TRBJ2-3; 7 nucleotides match TRBD2. The sequencing here drew on CD8+ T cells sorted from PBMCs, taken on the day of the yellow fever booster vaccination. The TCR originated in a young man who received the YFV17D yellow fever vaccine. The CDR3 coding sequence is TGTGCCAGCAGCCAAGCGGCGGGAGCGGCAGATACGCAGTATTTT. Its protein product is CASSQAAGAADTQYF.